This T cell receptor (beta chain) was retrieved from a study of blood T cell repertoires in COVID-19 (dated by TCRdb to 2018 to 2021). As for the study more broadly: The collaborator samples originated in the United States, Italy and Spain and spanned the acute and convalescent phases of COVID-19. The prospective study material was composed of cDNA or gDNA derived from T cells, B-cell-depleted T cells, or PBMCs. Deeply sampled blood TCRbeta repertoires from subjects exposed to, actively infected with, or recovered from COVID-19 were included in the dataset. The repertoires were released in a freely available public database intended as a resource for research on the immune response to SARS-CoV-2. Samples were obtained from the ongoing ImmuneRACE study (first 160 participants) and from 1,254 subjects provided by 6 global collaborators. The sample metadata nearly always contained a de-identified subject ID, COVID-19 status, age in years and sex. Where available, HLA class I and class II types were obtained from metadata supplied by the sample provider rather than from assay-based typing. Points the paper makes about the study in general: The quantity of clinical and demographic metadata differed by source and by participant and was supplied without curation.

TCRbeta CDR3 regions were amplified from genomic DNA by means of the immunoSEQ Assay, a bias-controlled multiplex PCR. Per the original workflow: The number of nucleated cells in each sample was estimated from the amplification of reference gene primers within the assay. To quantify the absolute abundance of each unique TCRbeta CDR3 rearrangement, sequence reads were collapsed and filtered. For each sample, productive Simpson clonality was calculated by taking the square root of Simpson's diversity index across productive rearrangements. Entries here come from immuneACCESS through TCRdb and include only in-frame sequences with V and J called. Some clones fail to appear in such tables; in the studies checked, an unresolved V gene covers under half of the shortfall, and the cause of the remainder is unknown. The V and J calls and clone size were taken over from that table, and D and trimming were inferred from the DNA. For this sample there are roughly 68,000 clones; about 90% appear just once. The top ten clones comprise 3.4% of the sample.

As for this clone: Its cognate antigen has yet to be identified. No clone much larger than this one lies a single base away; base qualities are absent.

At one collaborating source in Seattle, patients were enrolled during active infection and were followed longitudinally through the course of disease. The collaborating institutions used their own protocols to collect whole blood in K2EDTA tubes. For TCRbeta analysis, collaborator samples were shipped as frozen whole blood, as isolated PBMCs, or as DNA extracted from either sample type. The germline V gene encodes CDR1 LNHDA and CDR2 SQIVND (reference sequence). V lost 3 bases and J lost 9 bases, and the count of bases not matched to a germline gene is 6. From the cysteine through the phenylalanine, the CDR3 covers 13 amino acids. Only the CDR3 region is kept as DNA, spanning 39 bases read in frame from base 1.

The specimen sequenced was peripheral blood. This TCR came from a woman aged 45-65 years with COVID-19, enrolled during active disease. This chain is built from TRBV19 and TRBJ2-3; 7 middle bases align to TRBD1. The DNA sequence is given as TGTGCCAGTAGTATCACAGGGGCGGTCACGCAGTATTTT. This sequence encodes CASSITGAVTQYF.